This T cell receptor beta chain appears in the sequencing data of a study of regulatory T cells in long-lasting Graves disease. Study context: Patients with persistent Graves' disease had over 5 years of antithyroid drugs and persistent TSH receptor antibodies.

This clonotype has a handful of counts. No antigen is known for it. CDR3-region Arm-PCR and iRepertoire HTBI primers produced the TCR beta libraries. TCRdb itself ran the multiplex PCR reads through MiXCR, one entry per CDR3 protein. The sample consists of hundreds of thousands of distinct CDR3 sequences, under 25% of them appearing once. Germline lookup yields CDR1 MNHEY and CDR2 SVGEGT. The CDR3 runs to 16 residues. The trim removed 5 bases at V and 8 bases at J, leaving 13 bases unmatched. Findings and caveats of the study: Between persistent patients, 2,500 to 3,500 public clonotypes were shared, exceeding the 900 to 1,000 shared between new patients. Newly diagnosed patients had higher TCR diversity than persistent Graves' patients did. Persistent cases favored TRBV28, TRBJ1-2 and TRBJ2-5.

Specified time point: persistent/refractory GD, antithyroid drugs over 5 years with positive TRAb. The authors made the TCR library using RNA they extracted from PBMCs. The specimen comprised peripheral blood mononuclear cells (PBMCs), sampled when the disease was refractory, from a patient treated with antithyroid drugs. This TCR was recovered from a female donor with Graves disease. This rearrangement joins TRBV6-2 or TRBV6-3 to TRBJ2-4, with 9 positions matching TRBD1. The DNA of the CDR3 is TGTGCCAGCAGTCACAGGGGGCTGGGACCTTTGGACATTCAGTACTTC. Protein product: CASSHRGLGPLDIQYF.